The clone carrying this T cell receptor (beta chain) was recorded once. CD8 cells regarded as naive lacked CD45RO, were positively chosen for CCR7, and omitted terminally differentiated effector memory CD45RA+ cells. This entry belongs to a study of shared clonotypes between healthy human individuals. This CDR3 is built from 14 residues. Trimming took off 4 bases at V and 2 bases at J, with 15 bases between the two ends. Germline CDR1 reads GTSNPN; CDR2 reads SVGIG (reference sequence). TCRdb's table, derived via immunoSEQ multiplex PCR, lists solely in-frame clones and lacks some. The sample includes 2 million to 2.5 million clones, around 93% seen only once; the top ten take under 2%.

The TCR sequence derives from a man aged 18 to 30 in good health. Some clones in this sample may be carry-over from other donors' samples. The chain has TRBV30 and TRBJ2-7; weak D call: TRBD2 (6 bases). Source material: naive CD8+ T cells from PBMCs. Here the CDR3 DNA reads TGTGCCTGGAAGGTATCCGGGGAGGCCTACGAGCAGTACTTC. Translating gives CAWKVSGEAYEQYF.